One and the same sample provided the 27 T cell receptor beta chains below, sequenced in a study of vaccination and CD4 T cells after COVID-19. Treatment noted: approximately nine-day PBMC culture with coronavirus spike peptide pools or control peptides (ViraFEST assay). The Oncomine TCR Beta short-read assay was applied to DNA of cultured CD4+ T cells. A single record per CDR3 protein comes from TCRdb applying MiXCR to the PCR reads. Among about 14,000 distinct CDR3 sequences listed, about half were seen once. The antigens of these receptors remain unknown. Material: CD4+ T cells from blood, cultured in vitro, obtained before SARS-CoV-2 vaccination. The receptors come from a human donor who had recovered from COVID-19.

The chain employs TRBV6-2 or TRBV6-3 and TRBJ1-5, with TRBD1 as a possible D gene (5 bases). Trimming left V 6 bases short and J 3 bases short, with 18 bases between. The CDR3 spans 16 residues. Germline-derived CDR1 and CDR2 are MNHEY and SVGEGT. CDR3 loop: CASSPRDANSNQPQHF. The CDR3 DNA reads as TGTGCCAGCAGCCCCCGGGACGCCAATTCCAATCAGCCCCAGCATTTT.

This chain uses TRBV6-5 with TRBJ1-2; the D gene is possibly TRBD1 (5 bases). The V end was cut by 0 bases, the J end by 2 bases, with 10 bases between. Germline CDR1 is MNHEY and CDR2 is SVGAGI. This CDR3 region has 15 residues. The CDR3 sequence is CASSYSIGGNYGYTF. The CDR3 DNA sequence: TGTGCCAGCAGTTACTCGATTGGGGGGAACTATGGCTACACCTTC.

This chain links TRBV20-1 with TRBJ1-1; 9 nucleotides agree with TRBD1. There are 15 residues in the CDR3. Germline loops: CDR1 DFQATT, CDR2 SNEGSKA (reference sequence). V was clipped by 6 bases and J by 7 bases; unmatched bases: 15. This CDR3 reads CSAPGGTGSMIEAFF. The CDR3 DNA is TGCAGTGCCCCGGGGGGGACAGGGTCCATGATTGAAGCTTTCTTT.

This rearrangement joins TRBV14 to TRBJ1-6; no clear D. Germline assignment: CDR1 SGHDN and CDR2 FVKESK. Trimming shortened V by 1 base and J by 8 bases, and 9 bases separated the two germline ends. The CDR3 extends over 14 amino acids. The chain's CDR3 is CASSQGNRHSPLHF. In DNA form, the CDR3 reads TGTGCCAGCAGCCAAGGCAACCGACATTCACCCCTCCACTTT.

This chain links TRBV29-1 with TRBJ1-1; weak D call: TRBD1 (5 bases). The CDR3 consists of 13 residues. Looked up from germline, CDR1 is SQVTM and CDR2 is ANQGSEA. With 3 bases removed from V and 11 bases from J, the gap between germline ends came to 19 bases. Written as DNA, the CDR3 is TGCAGCGTTGATGTACCCGGGACCGCGAACGCTTTCTTT. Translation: CSVDVPGTANAFF.

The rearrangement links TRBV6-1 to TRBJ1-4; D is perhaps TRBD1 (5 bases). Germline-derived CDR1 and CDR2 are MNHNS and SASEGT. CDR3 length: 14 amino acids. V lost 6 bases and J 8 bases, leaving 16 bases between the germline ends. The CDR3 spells CASSPGTLGEKLFF. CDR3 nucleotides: TGTGCCAGCAGCCCCGGGACGCTAGGGGAAAAACTGTTTTTT.

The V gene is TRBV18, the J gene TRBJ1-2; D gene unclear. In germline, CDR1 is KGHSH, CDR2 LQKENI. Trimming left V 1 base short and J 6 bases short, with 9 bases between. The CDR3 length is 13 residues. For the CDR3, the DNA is TGTGCCAGCTCACCACGCGAGGGAAATGGCTACACCTTC. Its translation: CASSPREGNGYTF.

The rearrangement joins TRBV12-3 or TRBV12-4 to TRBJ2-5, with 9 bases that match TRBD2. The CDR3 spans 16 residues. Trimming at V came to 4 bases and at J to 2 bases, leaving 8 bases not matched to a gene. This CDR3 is CASSSGLASLQETQYF. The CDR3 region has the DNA TGTGCCAGCAGTTCCGGACTAGCGTCCCTTCAAGAGACCCAGTACTTC.

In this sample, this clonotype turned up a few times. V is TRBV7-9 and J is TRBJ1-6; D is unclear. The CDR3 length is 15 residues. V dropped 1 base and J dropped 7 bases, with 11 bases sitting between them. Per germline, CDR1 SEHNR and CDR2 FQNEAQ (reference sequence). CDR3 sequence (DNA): TGTGCCAGCAGCTTAGGGCCCGATGGGAATTCACCCCTCCACTTT. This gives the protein CASSLGPDGNSPLHF.

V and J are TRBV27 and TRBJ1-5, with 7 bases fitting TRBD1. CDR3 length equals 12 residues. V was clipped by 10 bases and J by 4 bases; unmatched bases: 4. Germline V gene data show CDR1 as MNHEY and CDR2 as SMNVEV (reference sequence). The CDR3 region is CAKGTENQPQHF. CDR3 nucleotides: TGTGCCAAAGGGACAGAGAATCAGCCCCAGCATTTT.

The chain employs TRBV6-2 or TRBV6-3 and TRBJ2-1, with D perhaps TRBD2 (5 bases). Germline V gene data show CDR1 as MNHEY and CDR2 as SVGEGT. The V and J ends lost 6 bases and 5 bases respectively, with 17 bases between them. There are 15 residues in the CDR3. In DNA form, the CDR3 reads TGTGCCAGCAGGAACTTGGACTCGCTCCACAATGAGCAGTTCTTC. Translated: CASRNLDSLHNEQFF.

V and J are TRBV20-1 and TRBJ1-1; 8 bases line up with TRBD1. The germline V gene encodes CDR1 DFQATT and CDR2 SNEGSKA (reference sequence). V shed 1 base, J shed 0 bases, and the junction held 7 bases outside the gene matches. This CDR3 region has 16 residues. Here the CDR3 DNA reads TGCAGTGCTAGAGGTCAGGGGGCCCTCGTGAACACTGAAGCTTTCTTT. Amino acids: CSARGQGALVNTEAFF.

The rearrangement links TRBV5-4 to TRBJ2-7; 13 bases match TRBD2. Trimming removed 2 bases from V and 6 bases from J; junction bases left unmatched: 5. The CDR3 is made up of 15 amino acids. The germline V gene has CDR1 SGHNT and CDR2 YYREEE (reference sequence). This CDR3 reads CASSFWTSGSPEQYF. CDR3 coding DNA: TGTGCCAGCAGCTTTTGGACTAGCGGGAGCCCCGAGCAGTACTTC.

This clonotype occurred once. DNA for the CDR3: TGTGCCTGGAGTGTAGGAGTAAGGGGCAACTATGGCTACACCTTC. It codes for CAWSVGVRGNYGYTF. V gene TRBV30 combines with J gene TRBJ1-2; D is possibly TRBD1 (5 bases). V lost 0 bases and J 2 bases, leaving 13 bases between the germline ends. In germline, CDR1 is GTSNPN, CDR2 SVGIG (reference sequence). CDR3 length: 15 residues.

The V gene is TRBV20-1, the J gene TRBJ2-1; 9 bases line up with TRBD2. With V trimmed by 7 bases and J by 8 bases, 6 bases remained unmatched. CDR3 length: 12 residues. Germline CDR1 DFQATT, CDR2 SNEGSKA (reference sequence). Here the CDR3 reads CSVLREGDEQFF. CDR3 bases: TGCAGTGTTTTGCGGGAGGGCGATGAGCAGTTCTTC.

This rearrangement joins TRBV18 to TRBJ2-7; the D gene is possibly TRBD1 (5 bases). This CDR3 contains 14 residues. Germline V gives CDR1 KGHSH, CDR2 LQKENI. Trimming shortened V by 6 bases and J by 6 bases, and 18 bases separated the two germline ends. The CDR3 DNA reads TGTGCCAGCTCCCTCAGGAGTGACCAGGGCGAGCAGTACTTC. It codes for CASSLRSDQGEQYF.

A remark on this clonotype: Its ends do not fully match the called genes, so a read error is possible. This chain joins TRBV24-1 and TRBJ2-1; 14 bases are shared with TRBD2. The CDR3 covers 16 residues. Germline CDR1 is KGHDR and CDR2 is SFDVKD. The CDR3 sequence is CAASEQRLAGGDEQFF. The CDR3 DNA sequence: TGTGCCGCCAGTGAACAGCGACTAGCGGGAGGGGATGAGCAGTTCTTC.

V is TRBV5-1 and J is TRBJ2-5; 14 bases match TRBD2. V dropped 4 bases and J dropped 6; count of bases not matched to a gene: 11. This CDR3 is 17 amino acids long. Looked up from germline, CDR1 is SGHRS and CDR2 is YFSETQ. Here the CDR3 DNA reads TGCGCCAGCAGCGGAGGATGGACTAGCGGGGGGTTCCAGACCCAGTACTTC. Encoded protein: CASSGGWTSGGFQTQYF.

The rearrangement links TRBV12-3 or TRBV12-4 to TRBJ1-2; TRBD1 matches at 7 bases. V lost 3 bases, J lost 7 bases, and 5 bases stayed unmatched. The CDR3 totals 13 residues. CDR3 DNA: TGTGCCAGCAGTTTCGACAGGGATGGTGGCTACACCTTC. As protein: CASSFDRDGGYTF.

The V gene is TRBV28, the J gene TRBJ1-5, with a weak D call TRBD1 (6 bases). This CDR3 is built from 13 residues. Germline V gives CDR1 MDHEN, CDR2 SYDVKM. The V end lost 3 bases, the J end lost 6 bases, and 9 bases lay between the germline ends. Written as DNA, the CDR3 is TGTGCCAGCAGTTTTAAGGGGGGTCAGCCCCAGCATTTT. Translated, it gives CASSFKGGQPQHF. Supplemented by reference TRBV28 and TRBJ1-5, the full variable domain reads DVKVTQSSRYLVKRTGEKVFLECVQDMDHENMFWYRQDPGLGLRLIYFSYDVKMKEKGDIPEGYSVSREKKERFSLILESASTNQTSMYLCASSFKGGQPQHFGDGTRLSIL.

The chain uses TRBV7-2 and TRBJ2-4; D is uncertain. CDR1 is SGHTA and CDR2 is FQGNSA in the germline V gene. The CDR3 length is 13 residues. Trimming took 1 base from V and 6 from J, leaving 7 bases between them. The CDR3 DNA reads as TGTGCCAGCAGCTTAGACTCTGCAAACATTCAGTACTTC. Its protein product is CASSLDSANIQYF.

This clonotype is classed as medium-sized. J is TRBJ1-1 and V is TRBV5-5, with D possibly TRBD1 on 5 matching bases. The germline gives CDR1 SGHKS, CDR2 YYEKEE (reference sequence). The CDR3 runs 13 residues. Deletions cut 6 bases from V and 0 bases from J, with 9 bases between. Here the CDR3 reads CASNIQVNTEAFF. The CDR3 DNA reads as TGTGCCAGCAACATACAGGTGAACACTGAAGCTTTCTTT.

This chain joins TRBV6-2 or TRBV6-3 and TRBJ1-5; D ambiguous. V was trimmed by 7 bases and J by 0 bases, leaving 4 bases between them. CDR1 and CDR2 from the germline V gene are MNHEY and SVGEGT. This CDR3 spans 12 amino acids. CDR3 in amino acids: CASNDSNQPQHF. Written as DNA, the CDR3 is TGTGCCAGCAACGATAGCAATCAGCCCCAGCATTTT.

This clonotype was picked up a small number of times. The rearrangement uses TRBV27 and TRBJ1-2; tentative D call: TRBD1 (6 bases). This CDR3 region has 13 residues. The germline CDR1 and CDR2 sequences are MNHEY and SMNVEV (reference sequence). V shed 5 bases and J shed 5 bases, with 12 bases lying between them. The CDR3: CASSPSQGYGYTF. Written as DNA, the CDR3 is TGTGCCAGCAGTCCCTCACAGGGATATGGCTACACCTTC.

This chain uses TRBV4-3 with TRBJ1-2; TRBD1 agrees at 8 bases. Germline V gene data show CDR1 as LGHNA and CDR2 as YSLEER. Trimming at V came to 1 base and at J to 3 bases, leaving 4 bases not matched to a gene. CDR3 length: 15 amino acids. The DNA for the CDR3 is TGCGCCAGCAGCCAAGCGCAGGGACAGGACTATGGCTACACCTTC. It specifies CASSQAQGQDYGYTF.

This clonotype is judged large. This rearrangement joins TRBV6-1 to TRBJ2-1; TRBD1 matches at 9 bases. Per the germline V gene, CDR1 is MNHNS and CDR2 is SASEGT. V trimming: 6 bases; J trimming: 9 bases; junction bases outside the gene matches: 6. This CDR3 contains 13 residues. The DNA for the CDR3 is TGTGCCAGCAGGGGGACAGGGTTGGTTGAGCAGTTCTTC. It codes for CASRGTGLVEQFF.

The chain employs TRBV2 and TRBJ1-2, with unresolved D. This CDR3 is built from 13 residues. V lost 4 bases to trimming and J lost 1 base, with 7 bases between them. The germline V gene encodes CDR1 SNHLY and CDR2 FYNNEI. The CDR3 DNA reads TGTGCCAGCAGTGCCAGTCGTAACTATGGCTACACCTTC. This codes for CASSASRNYGYTF.